This is a list of T cell receptor beta chains from one sample in a study of identical twins. TCRdb reprocessed the 5' RACE reads with MiXCR, giving one entry per CDR3 protein. The data contain a few hundred thousand distinct CDR3 sequences, 9% to 15% of them singletons. These data were also reused for a study on yellow fever vaccine responses in identical twins.

The material sequenced was CD8+ T cells sorted from blood. The origin of the receptors is a woman aged 18-30 years in good health. Both conserved end residues are part of each CDR3. Each record gives: D gene, V gene, clone size, J gene, CDR3 DNA, CDR3 protein. The D gene is left open where the match is weak. Clone sizes are given selectively: once, few, many, or a class where the clone is expanded.

TRBD2	TRBV11-2	.	TRBJ2-2	TGTGCCAGCAGGTCCACCAGGACTAGCGGGACTTCCGGGGAGCTGTTTTTT	CASRSTRTSGTSGELFF
TRBD2	TRBV2	many	TRBJ2-3	TGTGCCAGCCCTGGATCGAGCGGGGGAACAGATACGCAGTATTTT	CASPGSSGGTDTQYF
.	TRBV12-3/TRBV12-4	few	TRBJ2-3	TGTGCCAGCAGTTGGGTGGTTAGCACAGATACGCAGTATTTT	CASSWVVSTDTQYF
.	TRBV29-1	.	TRBJ2-3	TGCAGCGTTGAGGGTCGCGATACGCAGTATTTT	CSVEGRDTQYF
TRBD2	TRBV7-9	.	TRBJ2-1	TGTGCCAGCAGCTCTGGAGGCGGGGGATCCTACAATGAGCAGTTCTTC	CASSSGGGGSYNEQFF
TRBD2	TRBV7-9	few	TRBJ2-7	TGTGCCAGCAGCTCCCATCAGTGGAGGGAGGGATACGAGCAGTACTTC	CASSSHQWREGYEQYF
.	TRBV2	many	TRBJ2-5	TGTGCCAGCAGCGAACTATGGGAGACCCAGTACTTC	CASSELWETQYF
TRBD2	TRBV12-3/TRBV12-4	.	TRBJ2-5	TGTGCCAGCAGTTTGGATGGACCTAGCGGGAGCCGGGAGACCCAGTACTTC	CASSLDGPSGSRETQYF
.	TRBV10-3	few	TRBJ2-3	TGTGCCATCAGTGAGGAGGGCGGCAGTAGCACAGATACGCAGTATTTT	CAISEEGGSSTDTQYF
.	TRBV24-1	few	TRBJ2-1	TGTGCCACCAGTGATTTGGTCCACAATGAGCAGTTCTTC	CATSDLVHNEQFF
TRBD1	TRBV3-1	.	TRBJ2-2	TGTGCCAGCAGCCAAGGGACAGGGGGCGACGGGGAGCTGTTTTTT	CASSQGTGGDGELFF
TRBD2	TRBV20-1	.	TRBJ2-5	TGCAGTGCTAACCAACTTCTCACTAGCGGGGTGGAGACCCAGTACTTC	CSANQLLTSGVETQYF
.	TRBV2	.	TRBJ2-1	TGTGCCAGCAGTGGAGGTCGGTCCTACAATGAGCAGTTCTTC	CASSGGRSYNEQFF
TRBD1	TRBV16	few	TRBJ1-2	TGTGCCAGCAGCCTCTCACCCTCCGGGACAGGGGTTTCTCGTGGCTACACCTTC	CASSLSPSGTGVSRGYTF
TRBD1	TRBV4-1	few	TRBJ1-6	TGCGCCAGCAGCCAAGGTAGCGGGACAGCCTATAATTCACCCCTCCACTTT	CASSQGSGTAYNSPLHF
.	TRBV28	.	TRBJ1-2	TGTGCCAGCAGAGAAACAGGCGGCTATGGCTACACCTTC	CASRETGGYGYTF
TRBD2	TRBV12-3/TRBV12-4	.	TRBJ2-1	TGTGCCAGCAGTTTATCTAGCGGGAGGGCCAATGAGCAGTTCTTC	CASSLSSGRANEQFF